Listed below are T cell receptor beta chains from one sample, sequenced in a study of T cell responses to AZD1222 COVID-19 vaccine. Measured with immunoSEQ multiplex PCR; TCRdb has only the in-frame clones, and not every one. The data contain over 75,000 clones, about nine tenths of them singletons. The material was peripheral blood, obtained on day 0 of AZD1222 vaccination. These receptor sequences come from an adult in good health. CDR3s include the opening cysteine and the closing phenylalanine or tryptophan. Fields, in order: J gene, clone size, V gene, D gene, CDR3 protein, CDR3 DNA. The D gene is left open where the match is weak. Clone sizes are given selectively: once, few, many, or a class where the clone is expanded.

J: TRBJ1-2; size: -; V: TRBV11-2; D: -; CDR3: CASSLGPLYGYTF; DNA: TGTGCCAGCAGCTTAGGGCCCCTCTATGGCTACACCTTC
J: TRBJ2-3; size: -; V: TRBV3-1/TRBV3-2; D: -; CDR3: CASSLGISDTQYF; DNA: TGTGCCAGCAGCCTCGGGATTTCAGATACGCAGTATTTT
J: TRBJ1-2; size: -; V: TRBV19; D: -; CDR3: CATSPGTSGDGYTF; DNA: TGTGCCACCTCCCCCGGGACATCGGGCGATGGCTACACCTTC
J: TRBJ2-1; size: -; V: TRBV5-4; D: TRBD2; CDR3: CASSNVRASGAYNEQFF; DNA: TGTGCCAGCAGCAATGTTCGTGCTAGCGGGGCCTACAATGAGCAGTTCTTC
J: TRBJ1-5; size: -; V: TRBV7-6; D: -; CDR3: CASARGINQPQHF; DNA: TGTGCCAGCGCAAGGGGGATCAATCAGCCCCAGCATTTT
J: TRBJ1-5; size: -; V: TRBV30; D: -; CDR3: CAWSATRTTHPYSNQPQHF; DNA: TGTGCCTGGAGTGCGACCCGGACAACGCATCCGTATAGCAATCAGCCCCAGCATTTT
J: TRBJ1-2; size: -; V: TRBV4-3; D: -; CDR3: CASSQLWGRYGYTF; DNA: TGCGCCAGCAGCCAATTATGGGGTCGCTATGGCTACACCTTC
J: TRBJ1-2; size: -; V: TRBV18; D: TRBD1; CDR3: CASSLGQVPNYGYTF; DNA: TGTGCCAGCTCACTTGGACAGGTCCCCAACTATGGCTACACCTTC
J: TRBJ1-4; size: -; V: TRBV6-2/TRBV6-3; D: -; CDR3: CASSYSKGWVFF; DNA: TGTGCCAGCAGTTACTCAAAGGGATGGGTGTTTTTT
J: TRBJ2-1; size: once; V: TRBV3-1/TRBV3-2; D: -; CDR3: CASSQVQQSYNEQFF; DNA: TGTGCCAGCAGCCAAGTCCAACAGTCCTACAATGAGCAGTTCTTC
J: TRBJ1-5; size: -; V: TRBV4-2; D: TRBD1; CDR3: CASSQRQGHQPQHF; DNA: TGTGCCAGCAGCCAGAGACAGGGACATCAGCCCCAGCATTTT
J: TRBJ2-6; size: -; V: TRBV6-5; D: -; CDR3: CASSYGTTSGANVLTF; DNA: TGTGCCAGCAGTTACGGGACAACCTCTGGGGCCAACGTCCTGACTTTC
J: TRBJ2-5; size: -; V: TRBV7-3; D: -; CDR3: CASSQPGHQETQYF; DNA: TGTGCCAGCAGCCAACCGGGTCACCAAGAGACCCAGTACTTC
J: TRBJ1-1; size: once; V: TRBV6-5; D: -; CDR3: CASSYSTDSMNTEAFF; DNA: TGTGCCAGCAGTTACTCGACCGACAGTATGAACACTGAAGCTTTCTTT
J: TRBJ1-4; size: -; V: TRBV27; D: TRBD1; CDR3: CASSFGTAGEKLFF; DNA: TGTGCCAGCAGCTTCGGGACAGCGGGTGAAAAACTGTTTTTT
J: TRBJ1-6; size: -; V: TRBV30; D: -; CDR3: CAWSMGAQALHF; DNA: TGTGCCTGGAGTATGGGGGCCCAGGCCCTCCACTTT
J: TRBJ2-1; size: -; V: TRBV7-9; D: TRBD2; CDR3: CASSPLGGAWNEQFF; DNA: TGTGCCAGCAGCCCCCTCGGGGGGGCGTGGAATGAGCAGTTCTTC
J: TRBJ1-5; size: -; V: TRBV5-1; D: -; CDR3: CASSLGPERSNQPQHF; DNA: TGCGCCAGCAGCTTGGGCCCGGAAAGGAGCAATCAGCCCCAGCATTTT
J: TRBJ2-7; size: -; V: TRBV29-1; D: TRBD1; CDR3: CSVSAVGGLQYF; DNA: TGCAGCGTTTCAGCGGTAGGGGGCTTGCAGTACTTC
J: TRBJ1-5; size: -; V: TRBV24-1; D: TRBD1; CDR3: CATSDGQGPPQHF; DNA: TGTGCCACCAGTGATGGACAGGGGCCGCCCCAGCATTTT